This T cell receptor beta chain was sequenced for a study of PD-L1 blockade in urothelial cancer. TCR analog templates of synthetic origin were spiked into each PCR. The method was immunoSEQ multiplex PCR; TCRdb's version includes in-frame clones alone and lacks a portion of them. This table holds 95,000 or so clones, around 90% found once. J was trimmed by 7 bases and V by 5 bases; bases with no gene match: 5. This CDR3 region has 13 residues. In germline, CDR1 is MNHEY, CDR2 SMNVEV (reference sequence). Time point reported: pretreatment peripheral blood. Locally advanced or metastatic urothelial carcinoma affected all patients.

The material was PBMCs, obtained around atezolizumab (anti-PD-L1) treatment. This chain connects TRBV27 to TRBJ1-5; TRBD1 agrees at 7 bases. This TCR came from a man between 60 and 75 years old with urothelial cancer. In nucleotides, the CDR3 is TGTGCCAGCAGTGCAACAGGGGACCAGCCCCAGCATTTT. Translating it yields CASSATGDQPQHF.